The text below deals with one T cell receptor (beta chain). These data come from a study of human thymus T cells. Clones were sequenced by immunoSEQ multiplex PCR, and TCRdb holds only the in-frame ones, with some missing. This table holds tens of thousands of clones, about 93% found once. The sequencing input was blood. This TCR came from a boy in the first two years of life with a congenital heart defect but otherwise immunologically healthy.

In nucleotides, the CDR3 is TGTGCCAGCAGCTTCTACAGGGTGAACACTGAAGCTTTCTTT. This codes for CASSFYRVNTEAFF. The V gene is TRBV11-2, the J gene TRBJ1-1; tentatively, D is TRBD1 (6 bases). Trimming stripped 3 bases from V and 0 bases from J, with 8 bases between. Germline CDR1 and CDR2: SGHAT and FQNNGV. The CDR3 contains 14 residues. The full variable domain, with the rest looked up from reference TRBV11-2 and TRBJ1-1, is EAGVAQSPRYKIIEKRQSVAFWCNPISGHATLYWYQQILGQGPKLLIQFQNNGVVDDSQLPKDRFSAERLKGVDSTLKIQPAKLEDSAVYLCASSFYRVNTEAFFGQGTRLTVV.